This T cell receptor (beta chain) was captured by sequencing in a study of CXCR3-negative and CXCR3-positive naive CD8 T cells. On this clonotype: Its antigen is unknown.

Study-wide results and caveats: CXCR3-positive naive cells had TRB CDR3s that were more hydrophobic than CXCR3-negative naive cells had.

CDR1 and CDR2 (germline): SQVTM, ANQGSEA. The CDR3 contains 14 residues. UMI-labeled TRB cDNA libraries were prepared by 5' RACE. TCRdb re-called the 5' RACE reads; every CDR3 protein appears as one record, without DNA. This repertoire includes roughly 120,000 distinct CDR3 sequences. V is TRBV29-1 and J is TRBJ1-2; TCRdb proposes TRBD1, but this gene call is untestable without DNA. This TCR came from a human donor in good health. Some clones in this sample may be carry-over from other donors' samples. The sample consisted of naive CXCR3+ CD8+ T cells from blood. Regarding subset: CD45RO-CCR7+CD27+CD95- naive CD8+ T cells expressing CXCR3 (TNR3+). CDR3 sequence reads: CSVEDGTGFYGYTF.